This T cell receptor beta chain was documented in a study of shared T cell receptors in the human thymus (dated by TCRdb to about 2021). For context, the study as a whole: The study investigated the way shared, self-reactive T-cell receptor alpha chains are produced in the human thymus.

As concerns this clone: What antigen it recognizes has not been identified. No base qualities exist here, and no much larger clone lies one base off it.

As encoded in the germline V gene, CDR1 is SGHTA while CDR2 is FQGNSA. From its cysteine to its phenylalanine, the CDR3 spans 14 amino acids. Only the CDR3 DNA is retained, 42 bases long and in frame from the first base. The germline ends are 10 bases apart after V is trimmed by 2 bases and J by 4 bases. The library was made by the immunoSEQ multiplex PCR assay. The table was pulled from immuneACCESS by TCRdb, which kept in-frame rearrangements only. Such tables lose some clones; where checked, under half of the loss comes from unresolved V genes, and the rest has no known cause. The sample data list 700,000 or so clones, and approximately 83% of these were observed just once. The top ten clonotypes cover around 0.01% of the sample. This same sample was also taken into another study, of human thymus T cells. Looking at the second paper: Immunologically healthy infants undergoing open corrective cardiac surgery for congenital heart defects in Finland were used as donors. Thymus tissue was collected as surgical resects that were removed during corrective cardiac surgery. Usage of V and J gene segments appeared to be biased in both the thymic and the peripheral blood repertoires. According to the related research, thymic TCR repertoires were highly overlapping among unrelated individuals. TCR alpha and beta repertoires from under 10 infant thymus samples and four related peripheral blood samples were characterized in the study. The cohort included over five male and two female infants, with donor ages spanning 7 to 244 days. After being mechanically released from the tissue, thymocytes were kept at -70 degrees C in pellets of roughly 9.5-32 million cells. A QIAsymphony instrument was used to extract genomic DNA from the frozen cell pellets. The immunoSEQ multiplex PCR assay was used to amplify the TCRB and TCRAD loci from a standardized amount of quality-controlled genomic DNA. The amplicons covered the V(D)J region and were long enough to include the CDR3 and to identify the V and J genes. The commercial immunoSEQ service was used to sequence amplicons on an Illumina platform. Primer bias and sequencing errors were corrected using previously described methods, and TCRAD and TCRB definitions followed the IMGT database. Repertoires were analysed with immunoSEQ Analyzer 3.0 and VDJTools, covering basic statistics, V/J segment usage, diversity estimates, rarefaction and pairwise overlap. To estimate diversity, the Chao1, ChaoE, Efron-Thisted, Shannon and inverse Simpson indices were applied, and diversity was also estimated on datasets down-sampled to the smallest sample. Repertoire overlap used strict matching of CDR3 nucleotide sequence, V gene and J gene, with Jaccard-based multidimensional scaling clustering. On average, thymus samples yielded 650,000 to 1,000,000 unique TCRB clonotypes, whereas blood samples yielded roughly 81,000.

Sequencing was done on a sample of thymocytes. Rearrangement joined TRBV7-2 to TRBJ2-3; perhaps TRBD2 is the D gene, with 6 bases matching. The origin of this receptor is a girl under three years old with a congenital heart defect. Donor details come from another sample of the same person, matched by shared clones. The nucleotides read TGTGCCAGCAGCTTATGGAAGCGGGCAGATACGCAGTATTTT. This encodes CASSLWKRADTQYF.